This T cell receptor beta chain appears in the sequencing data of a study of T cell responses to AZD1222 COVID-19 vaccine. Overall study results and limits: Repertoire sampling occurred only after the peak T cell response. Vaccine-related CD4 TCRs covered spike, predominating at 160-218 and 743-854.

In the case of this clone: The antigen is not known.

TCRdb's table, derived via immunoSEQ multiplex PCR, lists solely in-frame clones and lacks some. The top ten clones hold around 3.6% of a sample with about 140,000 clones, 75% to 95% of them seen once. This CDR3 is 14 amino acids long. Trimming left V 0 bases short and J 4 bases short, with 10 bases between. From germline, CDR1 is GTSNPN and CDR2 SVGIG (reference sequence). The rearrangement uses TRBV30 and TRBJ2-1, with D unclear. This clonotype was sampled from an adult in good health. Specimen: peripheral blood, collected on day 0 of AZD1222 vaccination. The CDR3 DNA is TGTGCCTGGAGTGTACCATGGCTATACAATGAGCAGTTCTTC. Residues: CAWSVPWLYNEQFF.